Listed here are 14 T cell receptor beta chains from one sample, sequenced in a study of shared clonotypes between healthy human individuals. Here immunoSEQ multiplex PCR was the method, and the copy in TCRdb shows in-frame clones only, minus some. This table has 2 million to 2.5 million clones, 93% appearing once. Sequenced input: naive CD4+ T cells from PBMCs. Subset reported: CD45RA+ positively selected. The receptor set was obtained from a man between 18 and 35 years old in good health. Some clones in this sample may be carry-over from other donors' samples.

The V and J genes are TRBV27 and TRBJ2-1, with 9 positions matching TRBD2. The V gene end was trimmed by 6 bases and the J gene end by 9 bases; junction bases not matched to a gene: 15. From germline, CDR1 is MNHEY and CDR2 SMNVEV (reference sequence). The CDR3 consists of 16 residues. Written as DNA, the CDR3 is TGTGCCAGCAGGCCGGCGTGGGCTAGCGGGATTGGTGAGCAGTTCTTC. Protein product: CASRPAWASGIGEQFF.

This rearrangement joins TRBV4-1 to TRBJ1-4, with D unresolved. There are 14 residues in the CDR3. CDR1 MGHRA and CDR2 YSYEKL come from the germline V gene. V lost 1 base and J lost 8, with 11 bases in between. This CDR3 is CASSQVYRYEKLFF. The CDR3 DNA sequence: TGCGCCAGCAGCCAAGTTTATCGGTACGAAAAACTGTTTTTT.

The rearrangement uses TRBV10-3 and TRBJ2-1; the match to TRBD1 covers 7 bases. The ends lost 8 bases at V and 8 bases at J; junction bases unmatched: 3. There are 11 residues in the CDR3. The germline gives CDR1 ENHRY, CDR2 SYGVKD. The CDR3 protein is CAIGQGDEQFF. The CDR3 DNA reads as TGTGCCATCGGGCAGGGGGATGAGCAGTTCTTC.

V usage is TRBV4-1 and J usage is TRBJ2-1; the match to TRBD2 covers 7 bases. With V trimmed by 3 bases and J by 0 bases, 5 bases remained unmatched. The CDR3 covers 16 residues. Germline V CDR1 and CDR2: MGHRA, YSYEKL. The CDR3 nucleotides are TGCGCCAGCAGCCAGGCCACGGGGGGCTCCTACAATGAGCAGTTCTTC. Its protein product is CASSQATGGSYNEQFF.

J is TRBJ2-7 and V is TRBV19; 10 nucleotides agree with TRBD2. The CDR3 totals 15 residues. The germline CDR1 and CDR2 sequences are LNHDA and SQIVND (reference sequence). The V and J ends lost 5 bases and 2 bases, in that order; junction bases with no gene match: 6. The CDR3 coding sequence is TGTGCCAGTAGTCGGACCACTAGCGGGACCTACGAGCAGTACTTC. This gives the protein CASSRTTSGTYEQYF.

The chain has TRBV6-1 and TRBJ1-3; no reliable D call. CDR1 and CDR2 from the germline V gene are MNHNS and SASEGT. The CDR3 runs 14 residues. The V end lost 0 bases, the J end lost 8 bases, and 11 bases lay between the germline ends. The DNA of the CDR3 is TGTGCCAGCAGTGAAGCGCCGGGTTTGGACACCATATATTTT. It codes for CASSEAPGLDTIYF.

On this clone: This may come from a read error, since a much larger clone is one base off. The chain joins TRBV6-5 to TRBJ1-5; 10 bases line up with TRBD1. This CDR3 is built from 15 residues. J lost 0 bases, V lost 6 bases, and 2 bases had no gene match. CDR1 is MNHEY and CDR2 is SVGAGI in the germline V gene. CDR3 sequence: CASSGTGDSNQPQHF. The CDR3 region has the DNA TGTGCCAGCAGCGGGACAGGGGATAGCAATCAGCCCCAGCATTTT.

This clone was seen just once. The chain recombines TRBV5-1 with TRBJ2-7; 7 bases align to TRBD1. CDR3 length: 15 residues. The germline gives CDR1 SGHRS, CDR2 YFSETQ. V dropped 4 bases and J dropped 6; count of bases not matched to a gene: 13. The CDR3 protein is CASSPLSTGPSEQYF. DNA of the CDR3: TGCGCCAGCAGCCCGCTCTCGACAGGGCCTAGCGAGCAGTACTTC.

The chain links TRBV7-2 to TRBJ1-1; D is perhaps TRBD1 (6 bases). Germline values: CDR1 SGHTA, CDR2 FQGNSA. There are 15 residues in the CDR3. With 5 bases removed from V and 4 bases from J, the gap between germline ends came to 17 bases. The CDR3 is CASSPSFRGPTEAFF. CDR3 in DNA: TGTGCCAGCAGCCCATCCTTCAGGGGCCCCACTGAAGCTTTCTTT.

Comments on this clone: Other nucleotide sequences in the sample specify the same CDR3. The CDR3, as DNA: TGTGCCAGCAGCTTAGGTGTCTCTGGAAACACCATATATTTT. Translation gives CASSLGVSGNTIYF. V gene TRBV7-9 combines with J gene TRBJ1-3; D not resolved. The CDR3 extends over 14 amino acids. V lost 1 base and J 0 bases, leaving 4 bases between the germline ends. Germline V gene lookup returns CDR1 SEHNR and CDR2 FQNEAQ (reference sequence).

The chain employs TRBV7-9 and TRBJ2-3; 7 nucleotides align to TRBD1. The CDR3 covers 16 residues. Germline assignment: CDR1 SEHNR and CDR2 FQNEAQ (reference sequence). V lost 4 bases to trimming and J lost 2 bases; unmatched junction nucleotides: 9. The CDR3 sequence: CASSSQGRSTTDTQYF. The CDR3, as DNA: TGTGCCAGCAGCTCACAGGGGCGTTCAACCACAGATACGCAGTATTTT.

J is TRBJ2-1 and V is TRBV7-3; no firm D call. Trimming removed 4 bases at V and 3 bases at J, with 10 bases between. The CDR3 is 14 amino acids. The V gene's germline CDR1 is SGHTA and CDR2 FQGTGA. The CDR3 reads CASSSLPVYNEQFF. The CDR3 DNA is TGTGCCAGCAGCTCGCTCCCCGTCTACAATGAGCAGTTCTTC.

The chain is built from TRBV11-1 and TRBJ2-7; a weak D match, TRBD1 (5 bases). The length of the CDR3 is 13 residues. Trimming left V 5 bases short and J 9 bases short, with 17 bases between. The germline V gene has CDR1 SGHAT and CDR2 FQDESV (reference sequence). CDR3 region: CASSLESNTGQYF. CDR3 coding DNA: TGTGCCAGCAGCCTCGAATCTAATACAGGGCAGTACTTC.

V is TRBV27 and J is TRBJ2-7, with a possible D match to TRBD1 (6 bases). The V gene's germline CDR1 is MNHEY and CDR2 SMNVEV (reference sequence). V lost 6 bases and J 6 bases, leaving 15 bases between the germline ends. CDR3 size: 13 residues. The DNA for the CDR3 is TGTGCCAGCAGCCGGCCAGGGGCCTCCGAGCAGTACTTC. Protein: CASSRPGASEQYF.